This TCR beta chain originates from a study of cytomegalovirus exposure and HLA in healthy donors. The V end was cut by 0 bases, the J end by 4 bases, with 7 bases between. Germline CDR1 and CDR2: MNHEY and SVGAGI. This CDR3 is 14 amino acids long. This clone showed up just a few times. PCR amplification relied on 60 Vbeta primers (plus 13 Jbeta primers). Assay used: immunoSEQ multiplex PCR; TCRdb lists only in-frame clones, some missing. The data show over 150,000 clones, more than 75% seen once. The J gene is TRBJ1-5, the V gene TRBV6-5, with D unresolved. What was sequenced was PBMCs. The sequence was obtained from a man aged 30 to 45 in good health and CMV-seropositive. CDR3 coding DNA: TGTGCCAGCAGTTACTCGGGGAGGAATCAGCCCCAGCATTTT. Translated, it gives CASSYSGRNQPQHF.